This TCR beta chain originates from a study of blood T cell repertoires in COVID-19. The overall study: Researchers got acute and convalescent COVID-19 samples from the United States, Italy and Spain. The cDNA or gDNA used as material had been derived from T cells, B-cell-depleted T cells, or PBMCs.

This clone was detected a few times. As processed by the authors: Estimates of nucleated cell counts were drawn from the amplification of reference gene primers. The table came from immunoSEQ multiplex PCR; TCRdb's copy has only in-frame clones and leaves some out. That table supplies the V and J calls and clone size; D and trimming were determined from the DNA. The table includes over 130,000 clones, 84% detected once. CDR1 is LGHDT, CDR2 YNNKEL, per germline (reference sequence). This CDR3 is 15 amino acids long. The J segment lost 2 bases and the V segment lost 4 bases, leaving 4 bases of the junction unmatched.

Sequencing was done on a sample of peripheral blood. The TCR sequence derives from a man aged 30 to 45 with COVID-19, enrolled during active disease. V gene TRBV3-1 (or the pseudogene TRBV3-2) combines with J gene TRBJ2-2; 7 bases match TRBD2. For the CDR3, the DNA is TGTGCCAGCAGCCCGACTAGCCGAAACACCGGGGAGCTGTTTTTT. It yields the protein CASSPTSRNTGELFF.